These 3 T cell receptor beta chains originate from one sample sequenced in a study of blood T cell repertoires in COVID-19. The method was immunoSEQ multiplex PCR; TCRdb's version includes in-frame clones alone and lacks a portion of them. Here the sample spans roughly 70,000 clones, 90% being singletons. The material sequenced was peripheral blood. The receptors originated from a man between 50 and 59 years old with COVID-19, enrolled during active disease.

The J gene is TRBJ1-1, the V gene TRBV2; perhaps TRBD1 as D (6 bases). Trimming pared 1 base from V and 10 bases from J, leaving 13 bases between. This CDR3 contains 13 residues. Germline assignment: CDR1 SNHLY and CDR2 FYNNEI. The CDR3 DNA reads as TGTGCCAGCAGTGAAGTAGGACAGATGAGAGCTTTCTTT. Encoded protein: CASSEVGQMRAFF.

This clone was observed a single time. This chain connects TRBV3-1 (or the pseudogene TRBV3-2) to TRBJ2-5; D is possibly TRBD2 (6 bases). The CDR3 extends over 15 amino acids. Germline V gene lookup returns CDR1 LGHDT and CDR2 YNNKEL (reference sequence). Trimming shortened V by 4 bases and J by 6 bases, and 18 bases separated the two germline ends. CDR3 sequence: CASSPGGGGVKTQYF. The CDR3 nucleotides are TGTGCCAGCAGCCCTGGGGGAGGAGGAGTCAAGACCCAGTACTTC.

This CDR3 is CASSSSADSYEQYF. CDR3 bases: TGTGCCAGTAGTTCCTCGGCGGACTCCTACGAGCAGTACTTC. The chain is built from TRBV19 and TRBJ2-7; D not certain. V was trimmed by 5 bases and J by 0 bases, leaving 11 bases between them. Germline V gene lookup returns CDR1 LNHDA and CDR2 SQIVND (reference sequence). The CDR3 length is 14 residues. Variable domain in full (rest from reference TRBV19 and TRBJ2-7): DGGITQSPKYLFRKEGQNVTLSCEQNLNHDAMYWYRQDPGQGLRLIYYSQIVNDFQKGDIAEGYSVSREKKESFPLTVTSAQKNPTAFYLCASSSSADSYEQYFGPGTRLTVT.